This T cell receptor beta chain originates from a study of spatial heterogeneity in lung cancer (dated 2019 in TCRdb). A note on the overall study: More beta-chain than alpha-chain transcripts were consistently detected, likely reflecting higher beta-chain transcript abundance. In the raw uncorrected reads, each unique combination of TCR and UMI appeared more than ten times on average. TCR alpha and beta repertoires were quantitatively compared across multiple tumor regions, matched nontumor lung and blood in non-small cell lung cancer. TCR repertoire features were related to nonsynonymous mutation counts determined by whole-exome sequencing of tumor tissue. Both alpha and beta chains were TCR-sequenced in approximately 200 tumor regions, 64 matched nontumor lung samples and 56 PBMC samples obtained at surgery. Broader findings and caveats from the paper: Additional single-cell paired TCR alpha and beta sequencing was considered necessary to confirm, at a functional level, the hypothesis that regional TCRs recognize regional mutations. Ubiquitous expanded tumor TCRs were found in blood more often at tumor resection than at routine follow-up.

Taken from the germline V gene, the CDR1 and CDR2 loops are SGHTS and YDEGEE. V is trimmed back by 6 bases and J by 4 bases, and the junction contains 3 bases that no gene match accounts for. The CDR3 starts with the cysteine, ends with the phenylalanine, and has 13 residues. The sequence is cut down to CDR3 DNA, 39 bases in frame from base 1. To prepare the library, 5' RACE was applied. The sequencer listed for this sample is NextSeq 500. In the TCR library protocol, a unique molecular identifier was attached to each TCR cDNA molecule so that PCR and sequencing errors could be corrected. Under the source paper's analysis protocol: TCR identification, UMI-based error correction and CDR3 extraction were performed with Decombinator tools. Expanded TCRs were defined as those above a frequency of 2 per 1,000, corresponding to the top 1% of the tumor frequency distribution. Renyi diversity was computed with the R vegan package after each repertoire had been subsampled 100 times to 5,000 TCRs. CDR3 similarity networks were built from amino acid triplet string-kernel similarity, with CDR3s being connected when pairwise similarity was above 0.82. In-frame beta chains were kept once TCRdb had trimmed the public reads at Q25 with fastp and called clones with MiXCR. Rows with a matching CDR3 protein are joined into one entry that keeps the most common DNA and genes. V and J calls and clone size were set by TCRdb, not the authors. This sample holds more than 85,000 distinct CDR3 sequences; roughly 10% were observed only once. Less than 9% of the sample comes from the top ten.

In the case of this clonotype: No cognate antigen has been identified for it. Per-base qualities were not stored, and no clone one base away is much larger.

What this sample's time point label stands for: sample taken at primary tumor resection. For TCR sequencing, whole RNA was extracted from tumor and nontumor lung tissue, or from cryopreserved PBMC samples, and no cell sorting was done. Donors were under 95 patients with early-stage, untreated non-small cell lung cancer from the lung TRACERx cohort. A patient was chosen for TCR sequencing only when enough RNA was available from at least two tumor regions. The V and J genes are TRBV5-8 and TRBJ2-3; TRBD2 matches 9 bases in the middle. The clonotype was recovered from a male donor with early-stage non-small cell lung cancer. The sequencing here drew on PBMCs, taken at surgery. For the CDR3, the sequence is CASISGSADTQYF. The DNA sequence is given as TGTGCCAGCATTAGCGGGAGTGCAGATACGCAGTATTTT.